This record covers a single T cell receptor (beta chain). No antigen is known for it. Using its own MiXCR run on the RT-PCR reads, TCRdb lists one record per CDR3 protein. The data contain about 830,000 distinct CDR3 sequences, about 18% of them singletons. The CDR3 length is 17 residues. The V gene lost 0 bases and the J gene lost 0 bases, with 14 bases spanning the gap. The germline gives CDR1 MGHRA, CDR2 YSYEKL. The data stem from a study of response to subunit inactivated influenza vaccine. Study-wide results and limits: The authors suggested that few new T cells are recruited per seasonal influenza vaccination.

The V gene is TRBV4-1, the J gene TRBJ1-1; tentative D call: TRBD1 (6 bases). This TCR came from a man aged 50-60 years who received an inactivated influenza vaccine. The material sequenced was PBMCs from blood, taken less than 6 days after vaccination. The CDR3 is CASSQDRYRDMNTEAFF. The CDR3 nucleotides read TGCGCCAGCAGCCAAGATCGGTACAGGGACATGAACACTGAAGCTTTCTTT.